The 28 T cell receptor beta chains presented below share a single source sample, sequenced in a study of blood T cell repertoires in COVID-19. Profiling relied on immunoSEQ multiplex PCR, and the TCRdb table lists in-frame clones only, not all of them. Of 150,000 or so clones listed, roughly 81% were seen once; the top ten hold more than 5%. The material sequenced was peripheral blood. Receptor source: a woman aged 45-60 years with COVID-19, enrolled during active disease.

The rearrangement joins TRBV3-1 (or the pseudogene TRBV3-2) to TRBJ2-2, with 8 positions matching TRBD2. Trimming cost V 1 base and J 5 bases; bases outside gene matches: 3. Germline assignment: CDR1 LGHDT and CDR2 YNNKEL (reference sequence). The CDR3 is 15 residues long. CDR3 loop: CASSQAGLETGELFF. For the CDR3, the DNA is TGTGCCAGCAGCCAAGCGGGACTAGAGACCGGGGAGCTGTTTTTT.

The CDR3 reads CASSQIQGYSNQPQHF. CDR3 bases: TGTGCCAGCAGCCAGATCCAGGGATATAGCAATCAGCCCCAGCATTTT. The chain has TRBV11-2 and TRBJ1-5; perhaps TRBD1 as D (5 bases). V gave up 5 bases and J gave up 0 bases, with 14 bases separating them. Germline V CDR1 and CDR2: SGHAT, FQNNGV. The CDR3 covers 16 residues.

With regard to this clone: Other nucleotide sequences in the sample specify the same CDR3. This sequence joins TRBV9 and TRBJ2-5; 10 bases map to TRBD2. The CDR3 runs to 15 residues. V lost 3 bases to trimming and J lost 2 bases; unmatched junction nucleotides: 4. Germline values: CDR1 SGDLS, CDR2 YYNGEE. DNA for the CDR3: TGTGCCAGCAGCGCGGGACTAGCGAGGCAAGAGACCCAGTACTTC. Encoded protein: CASSAGLARQETQYF.

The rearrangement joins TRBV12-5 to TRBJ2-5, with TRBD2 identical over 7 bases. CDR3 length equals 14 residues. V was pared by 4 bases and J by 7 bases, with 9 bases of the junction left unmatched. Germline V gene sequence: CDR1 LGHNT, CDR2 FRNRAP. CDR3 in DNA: TGTGCTAGTGGTTCCCCCCCCAGGGAGGGGACCCAGTACTTC. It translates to CASGSPPREGTQYF. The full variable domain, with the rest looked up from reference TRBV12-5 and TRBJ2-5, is DARVTQTPRHKVTEMGQEVTMRCQPILGHNTVFWYRQTMMQGLELLAYFRNRAPLDDSGMPKDRFSAEMPDATLATLKIQPSEPRDSAVYFCASGSPPREGTQYFGPGTRLLVL.

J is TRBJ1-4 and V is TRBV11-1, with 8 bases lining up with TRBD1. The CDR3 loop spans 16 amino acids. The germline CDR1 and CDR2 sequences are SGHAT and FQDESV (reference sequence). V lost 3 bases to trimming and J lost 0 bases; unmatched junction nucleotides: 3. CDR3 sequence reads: CASSFGTGPTNEKLFF. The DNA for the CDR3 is TGTGCCAGCAGCTTCGGGACAGGCCCAACTAATGAAAAACTGTTTTTT.

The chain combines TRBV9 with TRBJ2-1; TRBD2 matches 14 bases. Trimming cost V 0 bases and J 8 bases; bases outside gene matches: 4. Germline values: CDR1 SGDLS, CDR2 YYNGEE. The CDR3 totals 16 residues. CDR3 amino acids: CASSVDGTSGGYEQFF. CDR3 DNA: TGTGCCAGCAGCGTAGACGGGACTAGCGGGGGCTATGAGCAGTTCTTC.

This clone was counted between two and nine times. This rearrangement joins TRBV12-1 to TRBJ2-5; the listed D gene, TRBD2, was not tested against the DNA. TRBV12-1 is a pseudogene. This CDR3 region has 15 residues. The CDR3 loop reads CASSSKPSYQETQYF. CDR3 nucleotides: TGTGCCAGCAGCTCGAAGCCGAGCTACCAAGAGACCCAGTACTTC.

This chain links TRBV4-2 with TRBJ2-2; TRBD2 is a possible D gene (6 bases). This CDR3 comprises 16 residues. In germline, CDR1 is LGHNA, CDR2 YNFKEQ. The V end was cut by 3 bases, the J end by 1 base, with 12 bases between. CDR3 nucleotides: TGTGCCAGCAGCCATAACCCGGGGGAGAACACCGGGGAGCTGTTTTTT. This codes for CASSHNPGENTGELFF.

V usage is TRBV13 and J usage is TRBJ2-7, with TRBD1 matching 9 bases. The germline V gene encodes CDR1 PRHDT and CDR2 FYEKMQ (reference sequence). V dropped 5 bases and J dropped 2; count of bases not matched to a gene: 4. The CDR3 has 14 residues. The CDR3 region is CASSPRTGAYEQYF. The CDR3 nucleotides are TGTGCCAGCAGCCCAAGGACAGGGGCCTACGAGCAGTACTTC. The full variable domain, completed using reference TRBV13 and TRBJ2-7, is AAGVIQSPRHLIKEKRETATLKCYPIPRHDTVYWYQQGPGQDPQFLISFYEKMQSDKGSIPDRFSAQQFSDYHSELNMSSLELGDSALYFCASSPRTGAYEQYFGPGTRLTVT.

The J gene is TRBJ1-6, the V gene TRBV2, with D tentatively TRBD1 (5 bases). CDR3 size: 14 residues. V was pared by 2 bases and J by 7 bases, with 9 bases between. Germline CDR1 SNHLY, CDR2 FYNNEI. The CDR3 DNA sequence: TGTGCCAGCAGTGAACAGGGTGGCAATTCACCCCTCCACTTT. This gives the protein CASSEQGGNSPLHF.

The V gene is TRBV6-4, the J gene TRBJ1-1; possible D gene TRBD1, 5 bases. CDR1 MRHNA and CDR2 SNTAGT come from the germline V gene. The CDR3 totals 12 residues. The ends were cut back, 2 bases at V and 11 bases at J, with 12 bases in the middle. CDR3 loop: CASSDGGVIAFF. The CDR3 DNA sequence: TGTGCCAGCAGTGACGGGGGGGTGATCGCTTTCTTT.

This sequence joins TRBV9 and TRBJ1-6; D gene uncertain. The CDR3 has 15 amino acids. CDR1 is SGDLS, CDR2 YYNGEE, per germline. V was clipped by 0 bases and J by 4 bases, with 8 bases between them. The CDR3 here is CASSVGESYNSPLHF. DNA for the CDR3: TGTGCCAGCAGCGTAGGGGAGTCTTATAATTCACCCCTCCACTTT.

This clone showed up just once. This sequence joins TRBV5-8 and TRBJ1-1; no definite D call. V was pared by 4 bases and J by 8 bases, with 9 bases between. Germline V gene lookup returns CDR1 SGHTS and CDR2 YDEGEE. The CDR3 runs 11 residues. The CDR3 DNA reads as TGTGCCAGCAGCGCGACTAGAGAAGCTTTCTTT. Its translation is CASSATREAFF. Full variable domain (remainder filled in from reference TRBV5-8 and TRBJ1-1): EAGVTQSPTHLIKTRGQQATLRCSPISGHTSVYWYQQALGLGLQFLLWYDEGEERNRGNFPPRFSGRQFPNYSSELNVNALELEDSALYLCASSATREAFFGQGTRLTVV.

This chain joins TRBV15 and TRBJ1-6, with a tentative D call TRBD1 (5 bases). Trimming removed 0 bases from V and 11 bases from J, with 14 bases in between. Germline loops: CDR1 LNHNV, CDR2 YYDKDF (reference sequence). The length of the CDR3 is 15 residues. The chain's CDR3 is CATSREGQGGTPLHF. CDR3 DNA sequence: TGTGCCACCAGCAGAGAAGGTCAGGGAGGGACACCCCTCCACTTT.

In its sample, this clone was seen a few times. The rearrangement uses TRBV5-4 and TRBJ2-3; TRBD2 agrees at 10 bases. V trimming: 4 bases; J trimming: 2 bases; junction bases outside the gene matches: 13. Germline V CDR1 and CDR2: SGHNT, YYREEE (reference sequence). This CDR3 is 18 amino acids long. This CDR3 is CASSREVPSGGYTDTQYF. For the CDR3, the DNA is TGTGCCAGCAGCCGGGAGGTTCCTAGCGGGGGTTACACAGATACGCAGTATTTT.

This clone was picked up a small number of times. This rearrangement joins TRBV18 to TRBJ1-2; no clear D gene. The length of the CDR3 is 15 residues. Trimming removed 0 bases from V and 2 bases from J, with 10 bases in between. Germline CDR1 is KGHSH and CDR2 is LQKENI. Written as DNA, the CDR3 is TGTGCCAGCTCACCACCGGAGGCCAGGAACTATGGCTACACCTTC. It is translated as CASSPPEARNYGYTF.

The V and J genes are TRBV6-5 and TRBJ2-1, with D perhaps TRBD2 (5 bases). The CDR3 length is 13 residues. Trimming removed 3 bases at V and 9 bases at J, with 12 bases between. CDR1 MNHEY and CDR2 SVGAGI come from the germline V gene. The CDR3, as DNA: TGTGCCAGCAGTTATTCCTTAGAGGGTGAGCAGTTCTTC. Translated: CASSYSLEGEQFF.

The CDR3 DNA reads as TGCGCCAGCAGTCAGGGATTGACAGATACGCAGTATTTT. This encodes CASSQGLTDTQYF. This rearrangement joins TRBV10-1 to TRBJ2-3; maybe TRBD1 (5 bases). V lost 5 bases to trimming and J lost 3 bases, with 9 bases between them. This CDR3 is built from 13 residues. In germline, CDR1 is WNHNN, CDR2 SYGVQD (reference sequence).

The CDR3 sequence: CASSKGQNEKLFF. CDR3 in DNA: TGTGCCAGCAGCAAGGGACAGAATGAAAAACTGTTTTTT. The chain employs TRBV12-3 or TRBV12-4 and TRBJ1-4, with 7 bases fitting TRBD1. This CDR3 spans 13 amino acids. V was pared by 6 bases and J by 5 bases, with 3 bases of the junction left unmatched.

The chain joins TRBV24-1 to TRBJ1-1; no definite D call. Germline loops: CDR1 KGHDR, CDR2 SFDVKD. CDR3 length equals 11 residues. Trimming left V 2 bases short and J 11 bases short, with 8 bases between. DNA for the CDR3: TGTGCCACCAGTGATTCCTTTCAGGCTTTCTTT. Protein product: CATSDSFQAFF.

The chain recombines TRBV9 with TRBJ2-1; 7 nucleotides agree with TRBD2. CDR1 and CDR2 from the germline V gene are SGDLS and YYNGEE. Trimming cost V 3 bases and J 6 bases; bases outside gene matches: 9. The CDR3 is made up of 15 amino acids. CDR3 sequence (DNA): TGTGCCAGCAGCGCCCTGGGACTACCAGGCAATGAGCAGTTCTTC. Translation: CASSALGLPGNEQFF.

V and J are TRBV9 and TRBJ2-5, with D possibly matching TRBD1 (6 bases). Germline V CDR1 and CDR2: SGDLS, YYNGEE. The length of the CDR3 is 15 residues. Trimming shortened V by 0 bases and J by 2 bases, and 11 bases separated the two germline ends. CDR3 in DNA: TGTGCCAGCAGCGTAGGTTCGACAGGACAAGAGACCCAGTACTTC. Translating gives CASSVGSTGQETQYF.

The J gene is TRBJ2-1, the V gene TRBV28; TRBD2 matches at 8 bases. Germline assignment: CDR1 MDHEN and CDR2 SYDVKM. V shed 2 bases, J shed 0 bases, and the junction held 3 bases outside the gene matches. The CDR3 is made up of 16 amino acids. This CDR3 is CASSLTSGGSYNEQFF. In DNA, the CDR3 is TGTGCCAGCAGTTTAACCAGCGGGGGCTCCTACAATGAGCAGTTCTTC.

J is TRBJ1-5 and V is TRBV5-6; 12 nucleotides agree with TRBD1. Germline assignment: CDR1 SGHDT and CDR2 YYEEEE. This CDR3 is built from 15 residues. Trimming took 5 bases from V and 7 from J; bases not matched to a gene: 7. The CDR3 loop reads CASSYGTGGGQPQHF. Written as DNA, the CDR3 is TGTGCCAGCAGTTACGGGACAGGGGGCGGGCAGCCCCAGCATTTT.

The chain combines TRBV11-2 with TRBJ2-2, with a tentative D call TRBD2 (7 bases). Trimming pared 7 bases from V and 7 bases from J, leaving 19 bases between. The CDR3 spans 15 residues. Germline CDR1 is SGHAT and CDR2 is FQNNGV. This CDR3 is CASIPSAGAIGELFF. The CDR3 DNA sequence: TGTGCCAGCATCCCCAGCGCGGGGGCAATCGGGGAGCTGTTTTTT.

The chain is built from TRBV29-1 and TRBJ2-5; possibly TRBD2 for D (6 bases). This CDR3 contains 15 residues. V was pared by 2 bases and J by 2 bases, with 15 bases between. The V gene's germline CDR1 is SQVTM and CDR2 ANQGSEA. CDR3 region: CSVEPGTDIQETQYF. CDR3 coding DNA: TGCAGCGTTGAACCCGGGACTGACATACAAGAGACCCAGTACTTC.

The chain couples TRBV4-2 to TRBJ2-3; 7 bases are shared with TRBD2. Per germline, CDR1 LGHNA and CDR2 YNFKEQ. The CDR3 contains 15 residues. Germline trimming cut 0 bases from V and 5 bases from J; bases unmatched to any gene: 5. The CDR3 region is CASSQERTSGDTQYF. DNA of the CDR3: TGTGCCAGCAGCCAAGAGCGGACTAGTGGAGATACGCAGTATTTT.

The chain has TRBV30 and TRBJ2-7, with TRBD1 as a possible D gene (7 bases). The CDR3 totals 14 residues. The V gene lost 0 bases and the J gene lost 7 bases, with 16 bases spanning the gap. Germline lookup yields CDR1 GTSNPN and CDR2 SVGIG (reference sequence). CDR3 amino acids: CAWSVGGGFREQYF. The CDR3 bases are TGTGCCTGGAGTGTCGGAGGGGGCTTTCGGGAGCAGTACTTC.